This entry features one T cell receptor beta chain sequence. Its specificity is unknown. Clones were read by immunoSEQ multiplex PCR, and TCRdb kept only the in-frame ones, dropping some. Among tens of thousands of clones listed, roughly 94% were seen once. These data are taken from a study of CD4 T cells in relation to SARS-CoV-2 and coronaviruses. Study outcomes and limitations: Culture-expanded clones reflect memory recall rather than primary priming during culture.

V lost 6 bases and J 0 bases, leaving 9 bases between the germline ends. The length of the CDR3 is 13 residues. Germline-derived CDR1 and CDR2 are LGHDT and YNNKEL (reference sequence). The chain employs TRBV3-1 (or the pseudogene TRBV3-2) and TRBJ2-7; the D is unclear. The receptor was isolated from an adult with COVID-19. The sample taken for sequencing was naive CD4+ T cells from PBMCs. Indicated subset: naive CD4+ T cells isolated by negative enrichment. CDR3 DNA sequence: TGTGCCAGCAGAAGAGCCAGCTCCTACGAGCAGTACTTC. It translates to CASRRASSYEQYF.